A single sample is the source of the 20 T cell receptor beta chains below, sequenced in a study of cytomegalovirus exposure and HLA in healthy donors (TCRdb year 2017). Library prep was done by the immunoSEQ multiplex PCR assay. For the multiplex PCR, a mixture combining 60 forward primers for TCR Vbeta segments and 13 reverse primers for TCR Jbeta segments was used. Imported from immuneACCESS, the table was reduced by TCRdb to in-frame sequences with V and J called. These copies leave out some clones; in studies compared against another copy, an unresolved V gene accounts for under half, and the cause of the remainder is not known. The sample table contains about 180,000 clones; only one count was recorded for roughly 79% of them. The top ten clonotypes cover around 3% of the sample. Sequenced input: PBMCs. These TCRs come from a male donor in good health and CMV-seronegative.

This clone occurred a few times. The J gene is TRBJ2-1, the V gene TRBV13; 10 nucleotides line up with TRBD1. The length of the CDR3 is 14 residues. Germline V lookup: CDR1 PRHDT, CDR2 FYEKMQ (reference sequence). Trimming cost V 5 bases and J 6 bases; bases outside gene matches: 4. CDR3 amino acids: CASSADRGGNEQFF. CDR3 nucleotides: TGTGCCAGCAGCGCGGACAGGGGGGGCAATGAGCAGTTCTTC.

This chain uses TRBV19 with TRBJ1-1; the D gene is possibly TRBD1 (6 bases). Germline V gene sequence: CDR1 LNHDA, CDR2 SQIVND (reference sequence). Trimming cost V 5 bases and J 4 bases, with 14 bases left between them. CDR3 length: 14 residues. The CDR3 DNA reads as TGTGCCAGTAGTTTCGGCACAGGGTTCACTGAAGCTTTCTTT. It yields the protein CASSFGTGFTEAFF. The whole variable domain, remainder taken from reference TRBV19 and TRBJ1-1, is DGGITQSPKYLFRKEGQNVTLSCEQNLNHDAMYWYRQDPGQGLRLIYYSQIVNDFQKGDIAEGYSVSREKKESFPLTVTSAQKNPTAFYLCASSFGTGFTEAFFGQGTRLTVV.

This clone has ten or more counts. V usage is TRBV25-1 and J usage is TRBJ1-5; the D is unclear. The germline V and J ends were trimmed by 8 bases and 5 bases, with 13 bases remaining between them. The CDR3 loop spans 13 amino acids. CDR1 and CDR2 from the germline V gene are MGHDK and SYGVNS. CDR3 in DNA: TGTGCCAGCCCGGGAGCTTTGGATCAGCCCCAGCATTTT. Residues: CASPGALDQPQHF.

This chain joins TRBV6-5 and TRBJ1-2, with D possibly TRBD1 on 6 matching bases. Germline CDR1 is MNHEY and CDR2 is SVGAGI. The CDR3 has 12 amino acids. V was trimmed by 8 bases and J by 8 bases, leaving 15 bases between them. Here the CDR3 reads CASLGQSHGYTF. The CDR3 DNA sequence: TGTGCCAGCCTAGGACAGAGTCACGGCTACACCTTC.

The V call is TRBV6-1, the J call TRBJ2-7; TRBD1 is a possible D gene (6 bases). Germline V gene data show CDR1 as MNHNS and CDR2 as SASEGT. The CDR3 runs to 13 residues. The V end was cut by 6 bases, the J end by 5 bases, with 14 bases between. CDR3: CASSLIQGHEQYF. The CDR3 nucleotides are TGTGCCAGCAGCCTGATACAGGGTCACGAGCAGTACTTC.

CDR3 nucleotides: TGTGCCTGGGGGACAGGGGTTGCCTACGAGCAGTACTTC. Translated: CAWGTGVAYEQYF. The V call is TRBV30, the J call TRBJ2-7; TRBD1 matches at 10 bases. The CDR3 has 13 amino acids. CDR1 GTSNPN and CDR2 SVGIG come from the germline V gene (reference sequence). V lost 5 bases, J lost 2 bases, and 3 bases stayed unmatched.

The chain links TRBV4-1 to TRBJ1-3; D may be TRBD1 (6 bases). With 0 bases removed from V and 4 bases from J, the gap between germline ends came to 10 bases. The CDR3 totals 15 residues. Looked up from germline, CDR1 is MGHRA and CDR2 is YSYEKL. CDR3 in amino acids: CASSQENRAGNTIYF. CDR3 in DNA: TGCGCCAGCAGCCAAGAGAACAGGGCAGGAAACACCATATATTTT.

The J gene is TRBJ1-4, the V gene TRBV28; 8 nucleotides agree with TRBD1. Germline CDR1 and CDR2: MDHEN and SYDVKM. This CDR3 spans 15 amino acids. Trimming removed 6 bases from V and 8 bases from J; junction bases left unmatched: 11. The CDR3 reads CASRGTGTGFEKLFF. The CDR3 DNA is TGTGCCAGCAGAGGCACCGGGACAGGTTTCGAAAAACTGTTTTTT. The whole variable domain, filled in from reference TRBV28 and TRBJ1-4, reads DVKVTQSSRYLVKRTGEKVFLECVQDMDHENMFWYRQDPGLGLRLIYFSYDVKMKEKGDIPEGYSVSREKKERFSLILESASTNQTSMYLCASRGTGTGFEKLFFGSGTQLSVL.

V is TRBV7-3 and J is TRBJ2-2, with 7 nucleotides matching TRBD1. After removal of 5 bases from V and 6 bases from J, the junction contained 12 bases not matched to a gene. The germline V gene has CDR1 SGHTA and CDR2 FQGTGA. The CDR3 has 16 amino acids. The CDR3 sequence is CASSASRGKKAGELFF. In DNA form, the CDR3 reads TGTGCCAGCAGCGCCTCCAGGGGGAAGAAGGCCGGGGAGCTGTTTTTT.

V is TRBV9 and J is TRBJ1-1; D is unclear. Germline V gene sequence: CDR1 SGDLS, CDR2 YYNGEE. Trimming took 5 bases from V and 3 from J, leaving 11 bases between them. The CDR3 is 13 residues long. CDR3 loop: CASSYLPDTEAFF. The CDR3 DNA is TGTGCCAGCAGTTACCTCCCGGACACTGAAGCTTTCTTT.

The chain is built from TRBV21-1 and TRBJ1-2. TRBV21-1 is recorded as a pseudogene. CDR3 length: 15 residues. The CDR3 here is CASSFPGTSNYGYTF. CDR3 DNA sequence: TGTGCCAGCAGTTTTCCCGGGACTTCTAACTATGGCTACACCTTC.

The rearrangement links TRBV6-5 to TRBJ1-5; TRBD1 might be the D (5 bases). Germline CDR1 MNHEY, CDR2 SVGAGI. Trimming took off 2 bases at V and 5 bases at J, with 10 bases between the two ends. CDR3 length: 14 amino acids. The CDR3 DNA reads as TGTGCCAGCAGTTACAGGGGTCCAGATCAGCCCCAGCATTTT. Translation gives CASSYRGPDQPQHF.

The chain recombines TRBV6-5 with TRBJ2-7, with D maybe TRBD2 (6 bases). The germline V and J ends were trimmed by 2 bases and 4 bases, with 15 bases remaining between them. This CDR3 has 15 residues. Germline V lookup: CDR1 MNHEY, CDR2 SVGAGI. CDR3 region: CASSYKGEVLYEQYF. CDR3 DNA: TGTGCCAGCAGTTACAAAGGGGAGGTTTTGTACGAGCAGTACTTC.

The chain has TRBV30 and TRBJ2-7, with TRBD2 matching 9 bases. This CDR3 region has 15 residues. The junction had 10 bases not matched to a gene; V was cut back by 0 bases and J by 7 bases. Germline V gene data show CDR1 as GTSNPN and CDR2 as SVGIG (reference sequence). The CDR3 coding sequence is TGTGCCTGGAGTGTAAACAGCGGGGGGATTCGGGAGCAGTACTTC. Its protein is CAWSVNSGGIREQYF.

V gene TRBV29-1 combines with J gene TRBJ1-1, with a possible D match to TRBD1 (6 bases). Per the germline V gene, CDR1 is SQVTM and CDR2 is ANQGSEA. Trimming cost V 3 bases and J 0 bases, with 11 bases left between them. This CDR3 contains 14 residues. This CDR3 reads CSVDTGFMNTEAFF. The CDR3 DNA reads TGCAGCGTTGATACAGGGTTTATGAACACTGAAGCTTTCTTT. The variable domain in full, completed from reference TRBV29-1 and TRBJ1-1, reads SAVISQKPSRDICQRGTSLTIQCQVDSQVTMMFWYRQQPGQSLTLIATANQGSEATYESGFVIDKFPISRPNLTFSTLTVSNMSPEDSSIYLCSVDTGFMNTEAFFGQGTRLTVV.

V gene TRBV29-1 combines with J gene TRBJ2-5; the D gene is possibly TRBD1 (6 bases). The J call may be faulty, since TRBJ2-7 better matches the DNA end. The CDR3 runs to 13 residues. Germline values: CDR1 SQVTM, CDR2 ANQGSEA. The CDR3 DNA is TGCAGCGTTGTAACGGACAGACTCTACGAGCAGTACTTC. Translated: CSVVTDRLYEQYF.

The J gene is TRBJ1-5, the V gene TRBV9, with D perhaps TRBD1 (6 bases). CDR1 is SGDLS, CDR2 YYNGEE, per germline. V lost 4 bases and J 4 bases, leaving 9 bases between the germline ends. This CDR3 contains 13 residues. The CDR3 loop reads CASSPGQNQPQHF. The CDR3 DNA reads as TGTGCCAGCAGCCCTGGACAGAATCAGCCCCAGCATTTT.

The chain is built from TRBV6-5 and TRBJ1-2, with a possible D match to TRBD1 (6 bases). Germline V CDR1 and CDR2: MNHEY, SVGAGI. This CDR3 has 12 residues. Trimming took off 4 bases at V and 7 bases at J, with 10 bases between the two ends. CDR3 loop: CASSSSGAGYTF. CDR3 DNA sequence: TGTGCCAGCAGTTCGTCAGGGGCTGGCTACACCTTC.

This chain joins TRBV28 and TRBJ1-5; 7 bases map to TRBD1. The CDR3 is 17 amino acids. Per the germline V gene, CDR1 is MDHEN and CDR2 is SYDVKM. V trimming: 2 bases; J trimming: 4 bases; junction bases outside the gene matches: 11. This CDR3 is CASSLQFGTEFNQPQHF. CDR3 DNA sequence: TGTGCCAGCAGTTTACAGTTCGGGACAGAATTTAATCAGCCCCAGCATTTT.

CDR3 region: CASSLPGSRNEQFF. CDR3 DNA: TGTGCCAGCAGTTTGCCCGGGTCACGGAATGAGCAGTTCTTC. This rearrangement joins TRBV28 to TRBJ2-1; no firm D call. Trimming stripped 3 bases from V and 7 bases from J, with 13 bases between. The CDR3 runs to 14 residues. The germline gives CDR1 MDHEN, CDR2 SYDVKM. Based on the CDR3 plus reference TRBV28 and TRBJ2-1, the full variable domain is DVKVTQSSRYLVKRTGEKVFLECVQDMDHENMFWYRQDPGLGLRLIYFSYDVKMKEKGDIPEGYSVSREKKERFSLILESASTNQTSMYLCASSLPGSRNEQFFGPGTRLTVL.